This record covers a single T cell receptor (beta chain). This specimen comes from a study of T cell changes during pregnancy in multiple sclerosis. The table came from immunoSEQ multiplex PCR; TCRdb's copy has only in-frame clones and leaves some out. In the table there are around 40,000 clones, approximately 93% of which are singletons. CDR1 MGHRA and CDR2 YSYEKL come from the germline V gene. V shed 3 bases and J 3 bases; nucleotides not matched to a gene: 4. This CDR3 has 15 residues. The TCR originated in a female donor with multiple sclerosis, enrolled in a pregnancy study. The starting material was CD8+ T cells from peripheral blood mononuclear cells, obtained in the third trimester of pregnancy. V is TRBV4-1 and J is TRBJ1-1; the match to TRBD1 covers 10 bases. Here the CDR3 reads CASSHPGTGDTEAFF. CDR3 DNA: TGCGCCAGCAGCCATCCCGGGACAGGGGACACTGAAGCTTTCTTT.